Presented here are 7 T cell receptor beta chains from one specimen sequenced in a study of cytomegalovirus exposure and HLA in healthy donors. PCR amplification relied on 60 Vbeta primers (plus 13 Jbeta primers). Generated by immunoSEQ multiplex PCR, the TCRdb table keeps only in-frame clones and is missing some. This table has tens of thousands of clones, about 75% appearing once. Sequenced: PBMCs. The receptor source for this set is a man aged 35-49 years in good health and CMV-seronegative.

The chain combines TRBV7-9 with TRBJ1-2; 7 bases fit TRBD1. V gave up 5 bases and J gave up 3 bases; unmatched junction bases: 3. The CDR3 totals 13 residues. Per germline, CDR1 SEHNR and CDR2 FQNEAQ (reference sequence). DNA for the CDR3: TGTGCCAGCAGCCTAGACAGGGACTATGGCTACACCTTC. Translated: CASSLDRDYGYTF.

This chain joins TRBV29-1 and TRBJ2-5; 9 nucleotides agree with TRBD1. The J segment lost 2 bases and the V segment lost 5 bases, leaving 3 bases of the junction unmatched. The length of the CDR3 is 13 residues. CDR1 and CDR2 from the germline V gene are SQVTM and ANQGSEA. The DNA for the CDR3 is TGCAGCGTTCCGGGACAGGGACAAGAGACCCAGTACTTC. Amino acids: CSVPGQGQETQYF. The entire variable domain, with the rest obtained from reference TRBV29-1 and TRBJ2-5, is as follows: SAVISQKPSRDICQRGTSLTIQCQVDSQVTMMFWYRQQPGQSLTLIATANQGSEATYESGFVIDKFPISRPNLTFSTLTVSNMSPEDSSIYLCSVPGQGQETQYFGPGTRLLVL.

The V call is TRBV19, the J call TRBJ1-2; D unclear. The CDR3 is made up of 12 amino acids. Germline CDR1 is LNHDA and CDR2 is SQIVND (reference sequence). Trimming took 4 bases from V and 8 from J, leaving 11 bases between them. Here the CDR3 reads CASSTQASGYTF. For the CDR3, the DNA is TGTGCCAGTAGTACACAAGCGTCCGGCTACACCTTC. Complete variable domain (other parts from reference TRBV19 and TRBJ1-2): DGGITQSPKYLFRKEGQNVTLSCEQNLNHDAMYWYRQDPGQGLRLIYYSQIVNDFQKGDIAEGYSVSREKKESFPLTVTSAQKNPTAFYLCASSTQASGYTFGSGTRLTVV.

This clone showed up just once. Here the CDR3 DNA reads TGCAGCGTCGAGACTAGCGGGAGTTACGAGCAGTACTTC. Translated, it gives CSVETSGSYEQYF. V is TRBV29-1 and J is TRBJ2-7, with 12 positions matching TRBD2. The junction had 4 bases not matched to a gene; V was cut back by 6 bases and J by 4 bases. Per germline, CDR1 SQVTM and CDR2 ANQGSEA. The CDR3 is 13 residues long.

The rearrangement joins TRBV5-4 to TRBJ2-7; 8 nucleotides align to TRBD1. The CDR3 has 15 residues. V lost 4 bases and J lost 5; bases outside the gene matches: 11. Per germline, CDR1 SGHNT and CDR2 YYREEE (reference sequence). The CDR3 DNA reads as TGTGCCAGCAGCGACGGACAGGGAGTCTTGGACGAGCAGTACTTC. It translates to CASSDGQGVLDEQYF.

CDR3 nucleotide sequence: TGCGCCAGCAGCTTGCTAGCACCACTGAATGAAAAACTGTTTTTT. It yields the protein CASSLLAPLNEKLFF. The V call is TRBV5-1, the J call TRBJ1-4, with D unresolved. V was trimmed by 1 base and J by 5 bases, leaving 12 bases between them. This CDR3 is built from 15 residues. The germline V gene has CDR1 SGHRS and CDR2 YFSETQ.

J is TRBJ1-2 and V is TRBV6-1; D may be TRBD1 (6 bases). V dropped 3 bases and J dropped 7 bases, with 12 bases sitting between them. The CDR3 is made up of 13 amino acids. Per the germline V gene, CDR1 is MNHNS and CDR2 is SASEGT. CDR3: CASSERGGVGYTF. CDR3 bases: TGTGCCAGCAGTGAGCGAGGGGGGGTTGGCTACACCTTC.